Listed here is a single T cell receptor (beta chain). The CDR3 length is 13 residues. Trimming removed 10 bases from V and 14 bases from J; junction bases left unmatched: 16. Germline values: CDR1 MNHEY, CDR2 SVGAGI. TCRdb's copy holds only in-frame clones and misses some; the assay was immunoSEQ multiplex PCR. Of more than 70,000 clones listed, 85% to 95% were seen once; the top ten hold roughly 0.25%. The record originates from a study of technical replicates of blood from a few donors. The J gene is TRBJ1-2, the V gene TRBV6-5, with 10 bases lining up with TRBD1. This TCR was recovered from a human donor in good health. The source material was T cells isolated from PBMCs. CDR3 DNA sequence: TGTGCCATTTTACCCCCGGGACAGGGGCCCCCTACCTTC. Protein product: CAILPPGQGPPTF.